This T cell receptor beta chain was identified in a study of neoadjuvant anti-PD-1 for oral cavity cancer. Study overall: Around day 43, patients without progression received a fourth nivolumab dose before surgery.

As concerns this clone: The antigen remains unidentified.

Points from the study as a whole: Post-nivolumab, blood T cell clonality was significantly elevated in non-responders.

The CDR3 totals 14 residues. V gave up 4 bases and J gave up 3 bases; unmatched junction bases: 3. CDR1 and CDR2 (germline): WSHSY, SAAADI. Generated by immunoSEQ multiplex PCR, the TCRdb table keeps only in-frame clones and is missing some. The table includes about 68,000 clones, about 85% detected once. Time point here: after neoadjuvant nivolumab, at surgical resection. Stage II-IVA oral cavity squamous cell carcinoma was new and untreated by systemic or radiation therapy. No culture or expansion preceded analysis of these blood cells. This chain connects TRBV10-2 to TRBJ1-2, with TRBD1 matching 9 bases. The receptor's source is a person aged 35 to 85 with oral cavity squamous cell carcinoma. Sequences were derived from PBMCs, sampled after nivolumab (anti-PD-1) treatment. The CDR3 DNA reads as TGCGCCAGCAGTGGGTGGACAGGGGACTATGGCTACACCTTC. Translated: CASSGWTGDYGYTF.